These 8 T cell receptor beta chains originate from one sample sequenced in a study of blood T cell repertoires in COVID-19. Libraries were prepared by immunoSEQ multiplex PCR; TCRdb keeps only in-frame clonotypes and omits some of them. The sample records about 200,000 clones, 70% to 90% being singletons. What was sequenced was peripheral blood. The receptors were gathered from a man in his forties or fifties with COVID-19, enrolled during active disease.

The V and J genes are TRBV12-3 or TRBV12-4 and TRBJ2-1; 7 bases match TRBD2. The CDR3 has 13 amino acids. V gave up 4 bases and J gave up 9 bases; unmatched junction bases: 6. The DNA of the CDR3 is TGTGCCAGCAGTTCCGGGAGGTTGGGTGAGCAGTTCTTC. Protein product: CASSSGRLGEQFF.

The rearrangement joins TRBV7-2 to TRBJ2-3, with TRBD2 matching over 13 bases. CDR3 length: 17 amino acids. V lost 5 bases to trimming and J lost 2 bases; unmatched junction nucleotides: 7. The germline gives CDR1 SGHTA, CDR2 FQGNSA. For the CDR3, the DNA is TGTGCCAGCAGCGAACTAGCGGGGGGGGGCGACACAGATACGCAGTATTTT. Its protein product is CASSELAGGGDTDTQYF.

The chain joins TRBV2 to TRBJ2-1; 8 positions agree with TRBD1. Losses at the gene ends were 3 bases for V and 13 bases for J; bases not matched to a gene: 11. The CDR3 is 14 amino acids. Germline V gene sequence: CDR1 SNHLY, CDR2 FYNNEI. This CDR3 is CASSDQLGQGGQFF. CDR3 DNA: TGTGCCAGCAGTGACCAACTTGGACAGGGAGGTCAGTTCTTC.

V and J are TRBV19 and TRBJ1-2; the match to TRBD1 covers 7 bases. The CDR3 sequence is 15 residues long. In germline, CDR1 is LNHDA, CDR2 SQIVND (reference sequence). Trimming removed 4 bases from V and 5 bases from J; junction bases left unmatched: 10. The CDR3 loop is CASSTLDREIYGYTF. The DNA of the CDR3 is TGTGCCAGTAGTACCCTCGACAGGGAGATTTATGGCTACACCTTC.

The V and J genes are TRBV15 and TRBJ2-5, with 10 bases identical to TRBD1. V dropped 3 bases and J dropped 2; count of bases not matched to a gene: 3. Per germline, CDR1 LNHNV and CDR2 YYDKDF (reference sequence). The length of the CDR3 is 15 residues. The CDR3 region has the DNA TGTGCCACCAGCAGGGGGACAGGGGCTCAAGAGACCCAGTACTTC. Amino acid sequence: CATSRGTGAQETQYF.

J is TRBJ2-7 and V is TRBV7-9; 9 bases map to TRBD1. Germline CDR1 reads SEHNR; CDR2 reads FQNEAQ (reference sequence). This CDR3 spans 15 amino acids. Trimming took 5 bases from V and 3 from J; bases not matched to a gene: 8. The CDR3 loop is CASSTAGTGFYEQYF. DNA for the CDR3: TGTGCCAGCAGCACGGCCGGGACAGGGTTCTACGAGCAGTACTTC.

The chain employs TRBV15 and TRBJ2-1; a possible D gene is TRBD2 (6 bases). The length of the CDR3 is 15 residues. The ends were cut back, 0 bases at V and 8 bases at J, with 14 bases in the middle. CDR1 LNHNV and CDR2 YYDKDF come from the germline V gene (reference sequence). CDR3 nucleotide sequence: TGTGCCACCAGCAGAGATGGAGGGGCCAGCGATGAGCAGTTCTTC. This codes for CATSRDGGASDEQFF.

The V call is TRBV7-9, the J call TRBJ2-1, with TRBD2 identical over 10 bases. The CDR3 is 14 amino acids. Trimming cost V 6 bases and J 7 bases; bases outside gene matches: 6. The V gene's germline CDR1 is SEHNR and CDR2 FQNEAQ (reference sequence). The CDR3 coding sequence is TGTGCCAGCAGGCCTAGCGGGAGTCCGAATGAGCAGTTCTTC. Protein: CASRPSGSPNEQFF.